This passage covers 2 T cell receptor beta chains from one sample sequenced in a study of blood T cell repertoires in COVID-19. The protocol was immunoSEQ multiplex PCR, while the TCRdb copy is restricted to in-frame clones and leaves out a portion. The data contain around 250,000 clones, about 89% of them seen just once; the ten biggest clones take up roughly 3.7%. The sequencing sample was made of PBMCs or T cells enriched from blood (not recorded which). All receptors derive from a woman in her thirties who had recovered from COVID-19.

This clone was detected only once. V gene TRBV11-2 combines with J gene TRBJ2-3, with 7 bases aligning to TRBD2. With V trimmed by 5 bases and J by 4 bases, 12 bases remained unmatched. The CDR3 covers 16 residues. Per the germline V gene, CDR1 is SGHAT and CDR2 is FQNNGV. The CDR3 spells CASSPSAGGSPDTQYF. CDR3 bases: TGTGCCAGCAGCCCTTCTGCCGGCGGGAGCCCAGATACGCAGTATTTT.

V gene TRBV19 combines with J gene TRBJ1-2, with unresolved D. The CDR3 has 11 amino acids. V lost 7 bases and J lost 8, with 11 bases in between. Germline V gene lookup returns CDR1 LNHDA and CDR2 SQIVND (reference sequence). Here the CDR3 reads CASMAAQGYTF. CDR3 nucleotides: TGTGCCAGTATGGCGGCGCAAGGCTACACCTTC.